Below, one TCR beta chain is given with its context. As yet, its antigen is unknown. This specimen belongs to a study of graft-versus-host responses after intestinal transplantation. Study-wide background: Recipients received multivisceral, liver-intestinal, or isolated intestinal transplants. Once they had received anti-thymocyte globulin induction, all recipients took tacrolimus and steroids for approximately 3 years. Study-level findings and limits: Allograft clonal ratios (graft-versus-host to host-versus-graft) were high in patients who had graft-donor T cell macrochimerism. Some GvH clones appeared in ileal mucosa or blood before recipient bone marrow.

The length of the CDR3 is 11 residues. The V end lost 8 bases, the J end lost 6 bases, and 9 bases lay between the germline ends. Germline CDR1 MNHEY, CDR2 SMNVEV (reference sequence). Sequencing used immunoSEQ multiplex PCR; TCRdb keeps in-frame clones, though not all of them. Among about 120,000 clones, roughly 93% were seen once, and the ten largest hold 0.095% to 0.15%. Sequenced material: unstimulated CD4+ T cells sorted from spleen or lymph node cells, taken before intestinal transplant. The chain uses TRBV27 and TRBJ2-3; no reliable D call. This TCR was recovered from a human donor who received an intestinal transplant. CDR3 sequence reads: CASGPPDTQYF. CDR3 nucleotide sequence: TGTGCCAGCGGGCCCCCCGATACGCAGTATTTT.